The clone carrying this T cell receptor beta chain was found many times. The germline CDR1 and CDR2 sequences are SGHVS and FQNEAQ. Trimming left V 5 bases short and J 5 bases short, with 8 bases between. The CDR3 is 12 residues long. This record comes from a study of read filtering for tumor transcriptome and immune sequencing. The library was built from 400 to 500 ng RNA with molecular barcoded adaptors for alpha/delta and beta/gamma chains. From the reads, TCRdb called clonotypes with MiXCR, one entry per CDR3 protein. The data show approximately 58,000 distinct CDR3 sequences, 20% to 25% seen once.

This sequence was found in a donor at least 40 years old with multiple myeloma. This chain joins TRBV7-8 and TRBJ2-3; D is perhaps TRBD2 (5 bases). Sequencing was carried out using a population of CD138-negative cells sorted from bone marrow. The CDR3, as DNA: TGTGCCAGCAGCCCGGCGGGAGATACGCAGTATTTT. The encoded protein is CASSPAGDTQYF.